This T cell receptor (beta chain) was documented in a study of T cell responses to AZD1222 COVID-19 vaccine. Measured with immunoSEQ multiplex PCR; TCRdb has only the in-frame clones, and not every one. The sample has 100,000 to 110,000 clones; 85% to 90% are singletons. Trimming stripped 4 bases from V and 0 bases from J, with 12 bases between. The CDR3 extends over 15 amino acids. Germline-derived CDR1 and CDR2 are MNHEY and SVGAGI. The receptor was derived from an adult in good health. J is TRBJ1-2 and V is TRBV6-5, with a tentative D call TRBD1 (5 bases). Sequences were derived from peripheral blood, sampled on day 0 of AZD1222 vaccination. The CDR3: CASSSPIRANYGYTF. CDR3 DNA: TGTGCCAGCAGTTCCCCCATCAGGGCTAACTATGGCTACACCTTC.